The clone carrying this TCR beta chain appeared once. Clones were read by immunoSEQ multiplex PCR, and TCRdb kept only the in-frame ones, dropping some. The table includes 45,000 to 70,000 clones, about 85% detected once. The entry originates in a study of blood T cell repertoires in COVID-19. Study details: T cells, B-cell-depleted T cells, or PBMCs supplied cDNA or gDNA.

The clonotype comes from a woman aged 80 or over with acute or convalescent COVID-19. The sequenced material came from peripheral blood.

In DNA form, the CDR3 reads TGTGCCAGCAGAAAGACAGGGCTTGAGGATAATTCACCCCTCCACTTT. Its protein product is CASRKTGLEDNSPLHF. The V gene is TRBV5-8, the J gene TRBJ1-6, with 7 bases aligning to TRBD1. The V gene end was trimmed by 5 bases and the J gene end by 5 bases; junction bases not matched to a gene: 10. Germline CDR1 and CDR2: SGHTS and YDEGEE. The length of the CDR3 is 16 residues.